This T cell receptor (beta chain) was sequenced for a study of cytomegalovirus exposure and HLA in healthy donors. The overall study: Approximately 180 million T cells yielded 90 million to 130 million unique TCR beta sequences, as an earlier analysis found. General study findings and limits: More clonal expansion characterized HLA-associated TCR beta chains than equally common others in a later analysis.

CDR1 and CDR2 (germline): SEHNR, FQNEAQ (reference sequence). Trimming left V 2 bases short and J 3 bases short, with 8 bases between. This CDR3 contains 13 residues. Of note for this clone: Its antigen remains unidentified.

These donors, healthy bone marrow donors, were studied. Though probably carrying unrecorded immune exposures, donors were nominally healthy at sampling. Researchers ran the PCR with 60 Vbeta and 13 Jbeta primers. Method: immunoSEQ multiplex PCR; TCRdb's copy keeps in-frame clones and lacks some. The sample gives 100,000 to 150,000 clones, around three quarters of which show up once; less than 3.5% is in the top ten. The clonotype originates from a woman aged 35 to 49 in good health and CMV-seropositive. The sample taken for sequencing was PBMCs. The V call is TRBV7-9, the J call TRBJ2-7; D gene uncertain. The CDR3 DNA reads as TGTGCCAGCAGCTTATCACAGTTCTACGAGCAGTACTTC. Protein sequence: CASSLSQFYEQYF.